This T cell receptor beta chain was identified during a study of cytomegalovirus exposure and HLA in healthy donors (TCRdb year 2017). For the wider study: The 500 to 800 repertoires of the first cohort and the 120 validation repertoires were produced on the same platform, according to a later analysis. The study combined high-throughput TCR immunosequencing, statistical association of individual TCRs with disease status, and machine learning to predict cytomegalovirus infection status. The study aimed to test whether cataloging public T cell receptors could reveal signatures of past pathogen exposure. Besides the first cohort of around 670 subjects, a separate validation cohort made up of 90 to 150 different subjects was used.

As encoded in the germline V gene (reference sequence), CDR1 is MNHEY while CDR2 is SMNVEV. The junction carries 14 bases between V and J, which are trimmed by 9 bases and 0 bases respectively. From cysteine to phenylalanine, the CDR3 is 14 amino acids long. Only CDR3 DNA remains: 42 bases, in frame from the first base. In the case of this clone: Its antigen is still unknown. The input lacks base qualities; no much larger clone sits a single base away.

Library preparation was by the immunoSEQ multiplex PCR assay. On the authors' methods: A statistical classification framework was built for diagnosing cytomegalovirus status from the catalog of TCR beta chain sequences. This is the immuneACCESS table as TCRdb keeps it, with only in-frame sequences that have V and J called. A part of the clones is gone; compared with another copy, unresolved V genes explain less than half, and the rest is unexplained. V, J and clone size are taken as reported in that table, and D and trimming were inferred from the DNA itself. The sample data list about 120,000 clones, and 95% to 97% of these were observed just once. 1.5% to 2% of the sample goes to the ten largest clones. Overall results and qualifications from the work: The study listed 150 to 200 TCR beta chains as associated with cytomegalovirus. According to the authors, the approach could potentially be generalized to other disease states and immunological phenotypes. All 130 or so repertoires were used to score co-occurrence in the validation cohort in a later analysis, because that analysis had no HLA typing for the cohort. The classifier was reported to diagnose cytomegalovirus status with high specificity and sensitivity in both the original and validation cohorts. In vitro tests confirmed that a few of the cytomegalovirus-associated TCR beta chains recognize cytomegalovirus antigens. Most TCR sequences were seen in very few donors, while some public TCRs were found in many individuals. In a later analysis, TCRs clustered in the first cohort were found to also tend to co-occur in the approximately 110 validation repertoires, with 94% of cluster scores above 0.

Separate from the approximately 700-subject first cohort, the validation cohort of 90 to 150 subjects was the group to which the donors belonged. The source of this sequence is a man aged 18-30 years in good health and CMV-seronegative. Recombination linked TRBV27 to TRBJ1-1; a confident D gene designation cannot be given. Sequencing was carried out using PBMCs. The CDR3 reads CASRQAHMNTEAFF. The nucleotide sequence reads TGTGCCAGTAGGCAGGCTCACATGAACACTGAAGCTTTCTTT.